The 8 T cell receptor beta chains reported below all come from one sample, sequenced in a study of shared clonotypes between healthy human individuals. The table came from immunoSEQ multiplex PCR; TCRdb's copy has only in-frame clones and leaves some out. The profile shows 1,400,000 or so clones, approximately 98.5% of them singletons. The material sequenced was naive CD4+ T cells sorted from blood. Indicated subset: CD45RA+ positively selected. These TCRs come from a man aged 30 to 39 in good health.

The CDR3 spells CASSEARDRGGGTQYF. The CDR3 DNA follows: TGTGCCAGCAGTGAAGCCCGGGACAGGGGAGGGGGTACGCAGTATTTT. This rearrangement joins TRBV2 to TRBJ2-3; 10 bases map to TRBD1. The CDR3 is 16 residues long. V lost 0 bases and J lost 8; bases outside the gene matches: 8. Germline V CDR1 and CDR2: SNHLY, FYNNEI.

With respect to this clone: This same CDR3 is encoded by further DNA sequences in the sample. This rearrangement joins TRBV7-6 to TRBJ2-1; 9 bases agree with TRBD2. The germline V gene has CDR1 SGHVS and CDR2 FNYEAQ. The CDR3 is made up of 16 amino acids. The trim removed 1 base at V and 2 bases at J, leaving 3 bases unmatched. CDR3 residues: CASSLGLAGTYNEQFF. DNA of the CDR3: TGTGCCAGCAGCTTAGGCCTAGCGGGGACCTACAATGAGCAGTTCTTC.

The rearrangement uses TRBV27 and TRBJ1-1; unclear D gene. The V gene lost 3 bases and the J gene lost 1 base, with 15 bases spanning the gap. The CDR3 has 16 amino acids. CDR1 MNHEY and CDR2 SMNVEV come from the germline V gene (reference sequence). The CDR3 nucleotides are TGTGCCAGCAGTTTTAAGGCGCTAGACTGGAACACTGAAGCTTTCTTT. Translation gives CASSFKALDWNTEAFF.

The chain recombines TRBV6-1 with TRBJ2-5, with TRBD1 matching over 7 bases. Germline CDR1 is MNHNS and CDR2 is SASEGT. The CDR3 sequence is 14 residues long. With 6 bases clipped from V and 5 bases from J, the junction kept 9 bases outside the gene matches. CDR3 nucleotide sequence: TGTGCCAGCAGACACAGGGGAGAGAGGGAGACCCAGTACTTC. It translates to CASRHRGERETQYF.

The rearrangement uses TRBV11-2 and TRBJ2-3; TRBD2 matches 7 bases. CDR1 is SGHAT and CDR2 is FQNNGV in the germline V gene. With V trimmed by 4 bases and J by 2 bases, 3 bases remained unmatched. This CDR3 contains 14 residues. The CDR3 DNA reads TGTGCCAGCAGCTACCGGGACTACACAGATACGCAGTATTTT. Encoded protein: CASSYRDYTDTQYF.

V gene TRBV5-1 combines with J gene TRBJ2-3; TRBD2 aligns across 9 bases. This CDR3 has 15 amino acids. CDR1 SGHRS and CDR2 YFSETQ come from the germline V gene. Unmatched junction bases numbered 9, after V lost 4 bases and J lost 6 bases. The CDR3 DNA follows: TGCGCCAGCAGCGGAAATAGCGGGAGATCTGATACGCAGTATTTT. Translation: CASSGNSGRSDTQYF.

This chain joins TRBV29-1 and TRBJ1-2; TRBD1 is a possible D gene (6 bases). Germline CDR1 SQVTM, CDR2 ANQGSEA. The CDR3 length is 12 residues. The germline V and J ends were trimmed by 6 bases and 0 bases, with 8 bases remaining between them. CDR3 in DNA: TGCAGCGTGAAGGGGGCTAACTATGGCTACACCTTC. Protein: CSVKGANYGYTF.

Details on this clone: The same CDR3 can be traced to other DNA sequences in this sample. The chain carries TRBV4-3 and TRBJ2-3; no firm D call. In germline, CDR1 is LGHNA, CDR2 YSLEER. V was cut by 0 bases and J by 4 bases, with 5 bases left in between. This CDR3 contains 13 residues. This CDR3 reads CASSQDFADTQYF. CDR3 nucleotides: TGCGCCAGCAGCCAAGATTTCGCAGATACGCAGTATTTT.